This entry is about one T cell receptor beta chain. Antigen unknown. This specimen belongs to a study of cytomegalovirus exposure and HLA in healthy donors. CDR3 length equals 16 residues. Per germline, CDR1 WSHSY and CDR2 SAAADI. V was cut by 6 bases and J by 2 bases, with 19 bases left in between. Broader study findings: Being productive about 87% or about 30% of the time was typical of most TCR beta V segments in an earlier analysis.

The PCR was carried out with 60 Vbeta primers and 13 Jbeta primers. Measured with immunoSEQ multiplex PCR; TCRdb has only the in-frame clones, and not every one. The data show approximately 180,000 clones, approximately 12% seen once. The sequencing sample was made of PBMCs. The source is a man aged 50-60 years in good health and CMV-seropositive. V and J are TRBV10-2 and TRBJ1-2, with D maybe TRBD1 (5 bases). In nucleotides, the CDR3 is TGCGCCAGCAGCGATGGGTCCAGGGATACGAACTATGGCTACACCTTC. Amino acid sequence: CASSDGSRDTNYGYTF.